A selection of T cell receptor beta chains follows, all from one sample in a study of blood T cells in healthy people across ages. MiXCR, run by TCRdb on the 5' RACE reads, gives a single entry per CDR3 protein. In the table there are some 900,000 distinct CDR3 sequences, about 28% of which are singletons. The material sequenced was blood. Every receptor here comes from a woman aged 80 or older in good health. Both conserved end residues are part of each CDR3. Fields, in order: J gene, V gene, clone size, D gene, CDR3 DNA, CDR3 protein. The D gene is left open where the match is weak. The listing skips clone size in some rows; elsewhere it reads once, few, many or a size class.

>TRBJ2-1|TRBV20-1|many|.
TGCAGTGCTAGCGAGACAGGATATGGGGATGAGCAGTTCTTC
CSASETGYGDEQFF
>TRBJ1-2|TRBV5-4|.|TRBD1
TGTGCCAGCAGCTGGAGACAGGGGGACTATGGCTACACCTTC
CASSWRQGDYGYTF
>TRBJ2-7|TRBV29-1|many|.
TGCAGCGTTGAAGCAAGTCCTCAAGGCGAGCAGTACTTC
CSVEASPQGEQYF
>TRBJ2-7|TRBV19|few|.
TGTGCCAGTTCCAAAAGAACGGGTAGTGGACAGATCTACGAGCAGTACTTC
CASSKRTGSGQIYEQYF
>TRBJ2-3|TRBV12-3/TRBV12-4|many|TRBD1
TGTGCCAGCAGTCCTCCGGGACAGGGGTATACGCAGTATTTT
CASSPPGQGYTQYF
>TRBJ1-2|TRBV5-5|.|TRBD1
TGTGCCAGCAGCGTAACAGGGGGTACGAACTATGGCTACACCTTC
CASSVTGGTNYGYTF
>TRBJ1-2|TRBV12-3/TRBV12-4|many|TRBD1
TGTGCCAGCAGTTCCTTCGGGACAGCCCCCGGCTACACCTTC
CASSSFGTAPGYTF
>TRBJ2-4|TRBV25-1|.|.
TGTGCCAGCAGTGAAGAGAAGGCATCGCAACGACAGTACTTC
CASSEEKASQRQYF
>TRBJ1-2|TRBV18|few|TRBD1
TGTGCCAGCTCACCCCAAGGGACAGGGGGCGCAAGTTCCTATGGCTACACCTTC
CASSPQGTGGASSYGYTF
>TRBJ2-7|TRBV15|.|.
TGTATCACCAGCAGTAACCAGGGGGGGTCCTACGAGCAGTACTTC
CITSSNQGGSYEQYF
>TRBJ1-2|TRBV20-1|many|TRBD1
TGCAGTGCTAGAGGGACAGGCTCTTCTAACTATGGCTACACCTTC
CSARGTGSSNYGYTF
>TRBJ2-2|TRBV28|.|TRBD2
TGTGCCAGCTTGAGGAGCCTAGCGGGGGGCGCCGGGGAGCTGTTTTTT
CASLRSLAGGAGELFF
>TRBJ2-3|TRBV20-1|.|TRBD2
TGCAGTGCCCTCACTAGCGGATCTAGCACAGATACGCAGTATTTT
CSALTSGSSTDTQYF
>TRBJ1-2|TRBV25-1|.|TRBD1
TGTGCCAGCAGGGAATATAGACAGGGGGGTGGCTACACCTTC
CASREYRQGGGYTF
>TRBJ2-3|TRBV9|.|TRBD2
TGTGCCAGCAGCTCACCGGCCCGGGGAGGGACTAGCGGAAGCACAGATACGCAGTATTTT
CASSSPARGGTSGSTDTQYF
>TRBJ2-1|TRBV11-3|.|TRBD1
TGCGCCAGCGGCCTTACAATCGGACAGGAGTACAATGAGCAGTTCTTC
CASGLTIGQEYNEQFF
>TRBJ2-5|TRBV7-9|many|.
TGTGCCAGCAGCTTAGTAGCAGGGTGGATCGAGACCCAGTACTTC
CASSLVAGWIETQYF
>TRBJ2-1|TRBV30|.|.
TGTGCCTGGGGGAGAAGGGGGGGGAGATTTTACAATGAGCAGTTCTTC
CAWGRRGGRFYNEQFF
>TRBJ2-3|TRBV19|.|.
TGTGCCAGTAGTACGGAACTCAGGGTACAAGATACGCAGTATTTT
CASSTELRVQDTQYF
>TRBJ2-6|TRBV11-3|many|.
TGTGCCAGCAGCTCCACCCCCTCTGGGGCCAACGTCCTGACTTTC
CASSSTPSGANVLTF
>TRBJ2-6|TRBV20-1|many|.
TGCAGTGCTAGCGAGGGGGCTGGGGCCAACGTCCTGACTTTC
CSASEGAGANVLTF
>TRBJ1-4|TRBV5-6|.|.
TGTGCCAGCAGCACAGTACTAAGCGAAAAACTGTTTTTT
CASSTVLSEKLFF
>TRBJ2-5|TRBV3-1|.|TRBD2
TGTGCCAGCAGCCAAGAGATGCGGGAGATGCGGGAGCAGTACTTC
CASSQEMREMREQYF
>TRBJ2-1|TRBV7-8|many|.
TGTGCCAGCAGCTTAGTGGCGACAGCTAGCAGCTCCTACAATGAGCAGTTCTTC
CASSLVATASSSYNEQFF
>TRBJ1-4|TRBV10-2|.|.
TGCGCCAGCAGTGACCCCGGCGTGGCTGAAAAACTGTTTTTT
CASSDPGVAEKLFF
>TRBJ2-1|TRBV6-1|.|TRBD1
TGTGCCAGCATCTTGACAGGGGGCGGACATGGTGAGCAGTTCTTC
CASILTGGGHGEQFF
>TRBJ2-3|TRBV7-2|.|.
TGTGCCAGCAGCAGGGACTCAAACACAGATACGCAGTATTTT
CASSRDSNTDTQYF